These 5 T cell receptor beta chains came from one sample sequenced in a study of shared clonotypes between healthy human individuals. The table came from immunoSEQ multiplex PCR; TCRdb's copy has only in-frame clones and leaves some out. The repertoire consists of over 400,000 clones, with 90% to 97% occurring once and the leading ten covering 0.05% to 0.08%. Sequenced material: naive CD4+ T cells sorted from blood. As to subset: CD45RA+ positively selected. Receptors originate from a woman in her twenties or thirties in good health.

The chain joins TRBV15 to TRBJ1-1; possibly TRBD1 for D (5 bases). The length of the CDR3 is 16 residues. V lost 0 bases, J lost 0 bases, and 11 bases lay in between. Germline V gives CDR1 LNHNV, CDR2 YYDKDF (reference sequence). The CDR3 nucleotides read TGTGCCACCAGCAGAGATTTAGGCAGGGTGAACACTGAAGCTTTCTTT. Protein sequence: CATSRDLGRVNTEAFF.

The V call is TRBV27, the J call TRBJ1-5; D is unclear. The CDR3 consists of 16 residues. V was cut by 3 bases and J by 0 bases, with 12 bases left in between. In germline, CDR1 is MNHEY, CDR2 SMNVEV (reference sequence). The CDR3 DNA sequence: TGTGCCAGCAGTTTTAAGGGCGAATATAGCAATCAGCCCCAGCATTTT. Amino acid sequence: CASSFKGEYSNQPQHF.

V gene TRBV4-2 combines with J gene TRBJ2-4; D is perhaps TRBD2 (6 bases). The V and J ends lost 2 bases and 6 bases respectively, with 17 bases between them. The length of the CDR3 is 16 residues. In germline, CDR1 is LGHNA, CDR2 YNFKEQ. CDR3 loop: CASSQPGAKYLNIQYF. In nucleotides, the CDR3 is TGTGCCAGCAGCCAACCGGGAGCCAAATATCTAAACATTCAGTACTTC.

This rearrangement joins TRBV2 to TRBJ2-7, with D possibly being TRBD1 (5 bases). This CDR3 comprises 14 residues. CDR1 and CDR2 (germline): SNHLY, FYNNEI. V was shortened by 4 bases and J by 6 bases, with 16 bases between the two germline ends. The CDR3 region has the DNA TGTGCCAGCAGTGGCGACAGCCGAACTACCGAGCAGTACTTC. This codes for CASSGDSRTTEQYF. The full variable domain, with the rest looked up from reference TRBV2 and TRBJ2-7, is EPEVTQTPSHQVTQMGQEVILRCVPISNHLYFYWYRQILGQKVEFLVSFYNNEISEKSEIFDDQFSVERPDGSNFTLKIRSTKLEDSAMYFCASSGDSRTTEQYFGPGTRLTVT.

V usage is TRBV29-1 and J usage is TRBJ2-3, with 10 bases fitting TRBD2. Germline V lookup: CDR1 SQVTM, CDR2 ANQGSEA. The CDR3 is 15 amino acids. Trimming removed 7 bases from V and 2 bases from J; junction bases left unmatched: 9. In DNA form, the CDR3 reads TGCAGCGCCCAAAGGACTAGCGGTACCACAGATACGCAGTATTTT. This sequence encodes CSAQRTSGTTDTQYF.